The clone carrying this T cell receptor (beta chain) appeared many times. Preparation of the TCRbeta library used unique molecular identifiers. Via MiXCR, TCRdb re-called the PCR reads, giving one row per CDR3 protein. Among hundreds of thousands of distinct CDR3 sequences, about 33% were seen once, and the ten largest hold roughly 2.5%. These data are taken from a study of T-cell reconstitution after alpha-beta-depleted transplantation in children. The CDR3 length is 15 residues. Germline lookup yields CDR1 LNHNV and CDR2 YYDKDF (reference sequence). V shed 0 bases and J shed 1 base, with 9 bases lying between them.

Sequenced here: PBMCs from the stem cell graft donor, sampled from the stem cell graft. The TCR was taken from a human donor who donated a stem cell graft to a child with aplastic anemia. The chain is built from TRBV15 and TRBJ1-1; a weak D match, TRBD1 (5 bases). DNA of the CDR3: TGTGCCACCAGCAGAGAAAAGGGGTGGAACACTGAAGCTTTCTTT. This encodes CATSREKGWNTEAFF. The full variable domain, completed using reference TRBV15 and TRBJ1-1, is DAMVIQNPRYQVTQFGKPVTLSCSQTLNHNVMYWYQQKSSQAPKLLFHYYDKDFNNEADTPDNFQSRRPNTSFCFLDIRSPGLGDTAMYLCATSREKGWNTEAFFGQGTRLTVV.